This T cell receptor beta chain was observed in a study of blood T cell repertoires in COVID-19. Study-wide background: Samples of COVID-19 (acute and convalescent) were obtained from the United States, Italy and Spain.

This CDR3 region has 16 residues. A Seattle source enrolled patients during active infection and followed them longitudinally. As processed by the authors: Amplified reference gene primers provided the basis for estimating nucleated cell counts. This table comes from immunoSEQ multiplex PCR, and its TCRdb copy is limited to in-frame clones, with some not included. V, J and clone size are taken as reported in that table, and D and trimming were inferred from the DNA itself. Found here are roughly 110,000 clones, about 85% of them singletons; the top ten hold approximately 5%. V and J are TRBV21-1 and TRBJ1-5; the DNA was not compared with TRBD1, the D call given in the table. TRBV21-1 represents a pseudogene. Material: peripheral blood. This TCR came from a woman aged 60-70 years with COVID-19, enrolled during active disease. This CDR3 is CASSSDRSNSNQPQHF. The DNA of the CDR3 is TGTGCCAGCAGCAGCGACAGGAGCAATAGCAATCAGCCCCAGCATTTT.